A selection of T cell receptor beta chains follows, all from one sample in a study of cytomegalovirus exposure and HLA in healthy donors. The method was immunoSEQ multiplex PCR; TCRdb's version includes in-frame clones alone and lacks a portion of them. The data hold around 100,000 clones, with 75% to 85% observed a single time. Material for sequencing was PBMCs. These receptors came from a woman between 18 and 29 years old in good health and CMV-seropositive. Both conserved end residues are part of each CDR3. The D gene is left open where the match is weak. Clone size appears in some rows only: once, few, many, or a class for an expanded clone.

v_gene: TRBV28; d_gene: TRBD1; abundance: NA; j_gene: TRBJ1-2; CDR3nt: TGTGCCAGCAGTTACAGGGGGGATGGCTACACCTTC; CDR3aa: CASSYRGDGYTF
v_gene: TRBV5-1; d_gene: TRBD1; abundance: NA; j_gene: TRBJ2-5; CDR3nt: TGCGCCAGCAGCTTACGACAGGGCCAGACCCAGTACTTC; CDR3aa: CASSLRQGQTQYF
v_gene: TRBV5-6; d_gene: NA; abundance: NA; j_gene: TRBJ2-2; CDR3nt: TGTGCCAGCAGCTTCCAGGGGGGTTATCGAGTCGGGGAGCTGTTTTTT; CDR3aa: CASSFQGGYRVGELFF
v_gene: TRBV19; d_gene: NA; abundance: NA; j_gene: TRBJ1-1; CDR3nt: TGTGCCAGTAGTATAGGGGTAGGGGTCACTGAAGCTTTCTTT; CDR3aa: CASSIGVGVTEAFF
v_gene: TRBV14; d_gene: TRBD1; abundance: NA; j_gene: TRBJ1-1; CDR3nt: TGTGCCAGCAGCCCTGACAGGGGACAGAACACTGAAGCTTTCTTT; CDR3aa: CASSPDRGQNTEAFF
v_gene: TRBV6-5; d_gene: TRBD2; abundance: NA; j_gene: TRBJ2-7; CDR3nt: TGTGCCAGCAAAGTCTATAGCGGGAGCTCCTACGAGCAGTACTTC; CDR3aa: CASKVYSGSSYEQYF
v_gene: TRBV5-4; d_gene: TRBD2; abundance: NA; j_gene: TRBJ2-5; CDR3nt: TGTGCCAGCAGCTTGGGGGCTAGCGGGGGGGAAGAGACCCAGTACTTC; CDR3aa: CASSLGASGGEETQYF
v_gene: TRBV2; d_gene: TRBD1; abundance: once; j_gene: TRBJ1-4; CDR3nt: TGTGCCAGCACTCAACAGGGGCTAAATGAAAAACTGTTTTTT; CDR3aa: CASTQQGLNEKLFF
v_gene: TRBV6-5; d_gene: NA; abundance: NA; j_gene: TRBJ2-7; CDR3nt: TGTGCCAGCAGACAATCCTACGAGCAGTACTTC; CDR3aa: CASRQSYEQYF
v_gene: TRBV18; d_gene: TRBD1; abundance: NA; j_gene: TRBJ1-4; CDR3nt: TGTGCCAGCGGGGCCGGGACAGGTCGCGAAAAACTGTTTTTT; CDR3aa: CASGAGTGREKLFF
v_gene: TRBV5-5; d_gene: NA; abundance: NA; j_gene: TRBJ2-7; CDR3nt: TGTGCCAGCAGCTTGGCGGGGAGCTCCTACGAGCAGTACTTC; CDR3aa: CASSLAGSSYEQYF
v_gene: TRBV7-8; d_gene: NA; abundance: NA; j_gene: TRBJ1-1; CDR3nt: TGTGCCAGCAGCTTAGACGCGGGGAACACTGAAGCTTTCTTT; CDR3aa: CASSLDAGNTEAFF
v_gene: TRBV2; d_gene: TRBD1; abundance: NA; j_gene: TRBJ2-4; CDR3nt: TGTGCCAGCAGACGGACAGGAAACATTCAGTACTTC; CDR3aa: CASRRTGNIQYF
v_gene: TRBV5-4; d_gene: NA; abundance: NA; j_gene: TRBJ2-5; CDR3nt: TGTGCCAGCAGCCTCAGGGAGACCCAGTACTTC; CDR3aa: CASSLRETQYF
v_gene: TRBV7-9; d_gene: NA; abundance: once; j_gene: TRBJ1-5; CDR3nt: TGTTCCAGCAGCTCCTCGGGGATAAGCAATCAGCCCCAGCATTTT; CDR3aa: CSSSSSGISNQPQHF
v_gene: TRBV28; d_gene: TRBD1; abundance: NA; j_gene: TRBJ1-4; CDR3nt: TGTGCCAGCAGTTCGACAGGGGGGAGCGAAAAACTGTTTTTT; CDR3aa: CASSSTGGSEKLFF
v_gene: TRBV2; d_gene: NA; abundance: NA; j_gene: TRBJ2-7; CDR3nt: TGTGCCAGCAGGACGGGGAACTACGAGCAGTACTTC; CDR3aa: CASRTGNYEQYF
v_gene: TRBV27; d_gene: TRBD1; abundance: NA; j_gene: TRBJ2-3; CDR3nt: TGTGCCAGCAGGGGACAGAGCACAGATACGCAGTATTTT; CDR3aa: CASRGQSTDTQYF
v_gene: TRBV10-1; d_gene: NA; abundance: NA; j_gene: TRBJ1-1; CDR3nt: TGCGCCTCCAGACAGAGCATGAACACTGAAGCTTTCTTT; CDR3aa: CASRQSMNTEAFF
v_gene: TRBV5-4; d_gene: TRBD1; abundance: NA; j_gene: TRBJ2-1; CDR3nt: TGTGCCAGCTTCCCCGGGACAGGGATGAATGAGCAGTTCTTC; CDR3aa: CASFPGTGMNEQFF
v_gene: TRBV9; d_gene: NA; abundance: once; j_gene: TRBJ2-1; CDR3nt: TGTGCCAGCAGCGTAGGGAGTGAGCAGTTCTTC; CDR3aa: CASSVGSEQFF
v_gene: TRBV7-9; d_gene: TRBD2; abundance: NA; j_gene: TRBJ2-6; CDR3nt: TGTGCCAGCAGCTCGAGGGGCGGGAGGAGCTCTGGGGCCAACGTCCTGACTTTC; CDR3aa: CASSSRGGRSSGANVLTF
v_gene: TRBV11-1; d_gene: NA; abundance: NA; j_gene: TRBJ1-5; CDR3nt: TGTGCCAGCAGCCCCGGTGAGGGATTGCCCCAGCATTTT; CDR3aa: CASSPGEGLPQHF
v_gene: TRBV20-1; d_gene: TRBD1; abundance: NA; j_gene: TRBJ1-2; CDR3nt: TGCAGTTGCGGGACAGGGACCGGCTACACCTTC; CDR3aa: CSCGTGTGYTF
v_gene: TRBV7-2; d_gene: TRBD2; abundance: NA; j_gene: TRBJ2-3; CDR3nt: TGTGCCAGCAGCTCCCAGCGGTCGGGAGGTAGAGATACGCAGTATTTT; CDR3aa: CASSSQRSGGRDTQYF
v_gene: TRBV14; d_gene: TRBD2; abundance: NA; j_gene: TRBJ2-3; CDR3nt: TGTGCCAGCAGCCAAGATTGGCTAGCGGGAGGACCTGGGACAGATACGCAGTATTTT; CDR3aa: CASSQDWLAGGPGTDTQYF
v_gene: TRBV6-1; d_gene: TRBD1; abundance: NA; j_gene: TRBJ1-4; CDR3nt: TGTGCCAGCAGACAGGGGTGGGCTAATGAAAAACTGTTTTTT; CDR3aa: CASRQGWANEKLFF
v_gene: TRBV5-6; d_gene: NA; abundance: NA; j_gene: TRBJ1-2; CDR3nt: TGTGCCAGCAGCTTGTCCTTTCAGGGGCCGATAAACTATGGCTACACCTTC; CDR3aa: CASSLSFQGPINYGYTF
v_gene: TRBV21-1; d_gene: NA; abundance: NA; j_gene: TRBJ2-7; CDR3nt: TGTGCCAGCACTTCACAGGGGGCTATTACCTACGAGCAGTACTTC; CDR3aa: CASTSQGAITYEQYF
v_gene: TRBV6-5; d_gene: TRBD2; abundance: NA; j_gene: TRBJ2-2; CDR3nt: TGTGCCAGCAGTTACTCGGCTAGCGGGAGGCCCGGGGAGCTGTTTTTT; CDR3aa: CASSYSASGRPGELFF
v_gene: TRBV25-1; d_gene: NA; abundance: NA; j_gene: TRBJ2-2; CDR3nt: TGTGCCAGCATACTCGATGAGGAGACCGGGGAGCTGTTTTTT; CDR3aa: CASILDEETGELFF
v_gene: TRBV4-1; d_gene: NA; abundance: NA; j_gene: TRBJ2-7; CDR3nt: TGCGCCAGCAGCTACTTAGGACAGTTATCCTACGAGCAGTACTTC; CDR3aa: CASSYLGQLSYEQYF
v_gene: TRBV12-5; d_gene: TRBD1; abundance: few; j_gene: TRBJ1-5; CDR3nt: TGTGCTAGTGGTCAACAGGGGAGTGAGCTATACAATCAGCCCCAGCATTTT; CDR3aa: CASGQQGSELYNQPQHF
v_gene: TRBV28; d_gene: TRBD1; abundance: NA; j_gene: TRBJ2-2; CDR3nt: TGTGCCAGCAGTGTACCCCCTCAGGGGGCCGGGGAGCTGTTTTTT; CDR3aa: CASSVPPQGAGELFF
v_gene: TRBV4-1; d_gene: TRBD2; abundance: few; j_gene: TRBJ2-3; CDR3nt: TGCGCCAGCAGCCTCCTCGGACTAGCGGGACCGAATACGCAGTATTTT; CDR3aa: CASSLLGLAGPNTQYF
v_gene: TRBV7-2; d_gene: NA; abundance: NA; j_gene: TRBJ1-1; CDR3nt: TGTGCCAGCAGCCTTCAGGTTACAGGGTTGACTGAAGCTTTCTTT; CDR3aa: CASSLQVTGLTEAFF
v_gene: TRBV6-1; d_gene: TRBD1; abundance: NA; j_gene: TRBJ1-4; CDR3nt: TGTGCCAGCAGTCTCGTACAGGGGGGTGAAAAACTGTTTTTT; CDR3aa: CASSLVQGGEKLFF
v_gene: TRBV19; d_gene: NA; abundance: NA; j_gene: TRBJ1-6; CDR3nt: TGTGCCAGTAGCCCAAGGACAGCCAATAATTCACCCCTCCACTTT; CDR3aa: CASSPRTANNSPLHF